Described below is a single T cell receptor (beta chain) sequence and its context. Its specificity is unknown. The sample is drawn from a study of PD-1 blockade in mismatch repair-deficient tumors. Study summary: Patients had some twelve mismatch repair-deficient cancer types, all previously treated and progressing. Study-wide results and limits: Tumor-resident clones, often absent from pretreatment blood, expanded after pembrolizumab and then contracted.

This CDR3 has 16 residues. V gave up 4 bases and J gave up 0 bases; unmatched junction bases: 8. The germline V gene has CDR1 MNHNY and CDR2 SVGAGI (reference sequence). Every patient had mismatch repair deficiency by PCR or immunohistochemistry. The TCR-sequenced patients were three responders to pembrolizumab. The repertoire was sequenced with immunoSEQ multiplex PCR; TCRdb's copy has only in-frame clones and lacks some. The sample gives 100,000 to 150,000 clones, about 85% of which show up once; around an eighth is in the top ten. This sequence originates from an adult with mismatch repair-deficient cancer. The input for sequencing was peripheral blood, taken 44 weeks after starting pembrolizumab. This chain uses TRBV6-6 with TRBJ2-7; 8 bases line up with TRBD1. This CDR3 reads CASSLTGGPHSYEQYF. CDR3 bases: TGTGCCAGCAGTTTAACAGGGGGACCTCACTCCTACGAGCAGTACTTC.